The rows below give T cell receptor beta chains drawn from one sample of a study of Tregs in tolerant kidney transplant recipients. This table comes from immunoSEQ multiplex PCR, and its TCRdb copy is limited to in-frame clones, with some not included. Among around 63,000 clones listed, 70% to 90% were seen once. The sequences come from Tregs from blood, collected before the transplant. The receptors were sampled from a human donor who received a combined kidney and bone marrow transplant. Each CDR3 is given with its conserved first and last residue. A D gene is named only where the DNA matches it firmly. A row's size may be missing; if present it is once, few, many or a size class.

cdr3_aa cdr3_nt d_call v_call clone_size j_call
CASSLTGGYYYEQYF TGTGCCAGCAGCTTAACAGGGGGCTACTACTACGAGCAGTACTTC TRBD1 TRBV7-9 . TRBJ2-7
CASSLHLAGAETQYF TGCGCCAGCAGCTTGCACCTAGCGGGGGCGGAGACGCAGTATTTT TRBD2 TRBV5-1 . TRBJ2-3
CASSIVGDPRSYEQYF TGTGCCAGTAGTATAGTAGGGGACCCACGCTCCTACGAGCAGTACTTC . TRBV19 once TRBJ2-7
CASSLGLLVSGANVLTF TGCGCCAGCAGCTTAGGACTCCTAGTCTCTGGGGCCAACGTCCTGACTTTC . TRBV5-1 . TRBJ2-6
CASSRPGQAQETQYF TGTGCCAGCAGCCGACCGGGACAGGCCCAAGAGACCCAGTACTTC TRBD1 TRBV5-6 . TRBJ2-5
CASSPLGQGAADTQYF TGTGCCAGCAGTCCCTTGGGACAGGGGGCAGCAGATACGCAGTATTTT TRBD1 TRBV6-4 . TRBJ2-3
CASSYPAGANVLTF TGTGCCAGCAGTTACCCGGCTGGGGCCAACGTCCTGACTTTC . TRBV6-6 . TRBJ2-6
CASTPGYTGELFF TGCGCCAGCACCCCGGGGTACACCGGGGAGCTGTTTTTT . TRBV5-1 . TRBJ2-2
CASSENRGRNTEAFF TGTGCCAGCAGTGAAAACAGGGGTCGGAACACTGAAGCTTTCTTT TRBD1 TRBV28 . TRBJ1-1
CASSLSGSRHEQYF TGTGCCAGCAGTTTGAGCGGGAGTCGGCACGAGCAGTACTTC TRBD2 TRBV27 . TRBJ2-7
CASSLKGGNQPQHF TGTGCCAGCAGTTTAAAAGGGGGCAATCAGCCCCAGCATTTT . TRBV6-1 . TRBJ1-5
CASSRGLATYF TGTGCCAGCAGCAGAGGACTAGCGACGTACTTC . TRBV21-1 few TRBJ2-7
CASSLEGQGFGGYTF TGCGCCAGCAGCTTGGAGGGACAGGGTTTCGGGGGCTACACCTTC TRBD1 TRBV5-1 few TRBJ1-2
CASSVAAGWTNYGYTF TGTGCCAGCAGCGTAGCGGCAGGTTGGACTAACTATGGCTACACCTTC . TRBV9 . TRBJ1-2
CASSQRPGQATGELFF TGTGCCAGCAGCCAACGCCCGGGACAGGCCACCGGGGAGCTGTTTTTT TRBD1 TRBV11-2 once TRBJ2-2
CSTMDSNYGYTF TGCAGCACGATGGACAGTAACTATGGCTACACCTTC . TRBV29-1 few TRBJ1-2
CASSETGTTNEKLFF TGCGCCAGCAGTGAGACAGGCACAACTAATGAAAAACTGTTTTTT . TRBV10-2 few TRBJ1-4
CASSQDRGKRTNEKLFF TGCGCCAGCAGCCAGGACAGGGGGAAGAGGACTAATGAAAAACTGTTTTTT TRBD1 TRBV4-1 once TRBJ1-4
CASSEWGEQSYEQYF TGCGCCAGCAGTGAGTGGGGGGAGCAGTCCTACGAGCAGTACTTC . TRBV10-2 . TRBJ2-7
CASSWGLGYNEQFF TGTGCCAGCAGCTGGGGACTAGGCTACAATGAGCAGTTCTTC TRBD2 TRBV14 . TRBJ2-1
CANSPLGQGYPNEQFF TGCGCCAACAGCCCCCTGGGACAGGGGTACCCCAATGAGCAGTTCTTC TRBD1 TRBV5-1 . TRBJ2-1